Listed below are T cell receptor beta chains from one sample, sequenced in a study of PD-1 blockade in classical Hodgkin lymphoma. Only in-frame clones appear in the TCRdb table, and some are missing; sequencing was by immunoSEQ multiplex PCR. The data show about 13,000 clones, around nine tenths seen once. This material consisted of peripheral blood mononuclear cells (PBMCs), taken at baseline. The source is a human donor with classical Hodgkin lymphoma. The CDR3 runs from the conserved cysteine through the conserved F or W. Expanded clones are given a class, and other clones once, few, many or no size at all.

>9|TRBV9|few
CAGSYGYTF
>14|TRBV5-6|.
CASSPGTRLSEQYF
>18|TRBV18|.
CASSPGTSATPNTGELFF
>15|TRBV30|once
CAWTLSVFYTDTQYF
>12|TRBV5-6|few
CASSHGTDTQYF
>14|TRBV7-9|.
CASRSGTSGYEQYF
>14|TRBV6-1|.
CASNQGQGNNEQFF
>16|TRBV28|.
CASSSPIAGGTETQYF
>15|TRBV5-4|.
CASSLETDSFLGYTF
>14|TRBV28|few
CASSSTGGRQPQHF
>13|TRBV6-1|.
CASSEKWGTEAFF
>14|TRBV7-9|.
CASSLSGIHQPQHF
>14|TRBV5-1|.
CASSLAGLAYEQYF
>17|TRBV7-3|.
CASSLKGAGLAKETQYF
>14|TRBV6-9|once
CASSQGWGGTEAFF
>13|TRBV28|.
CASMTGQGDEQYF
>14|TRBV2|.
CASRRQGAVEKLFF